Presented here are 9 T cell receptor beta chains from one specimen sequenced in a study of CD8 T cells in Susac syndrome. Reverse transcription of roughly 0.45 to 1 ug RNA used random hexamers. Each CDR3 protein gets one entry after TCRdb re-called the immunoSEQ multiplex PCR reads with MiXCR. The sample contains about 120,000 distinct CDR3 sequences, roughly 91% of which appear only once. The material sequenced was CD4+ T cells from PBMCs. The source of these receptors is a human donor in good health.

This sequence joins TRBV28 and TRBJ2-7, with D perhaps TRBD1 (5 bases). The CDR3 runs 17 residues. The germline V gene encodes CDR1 MDHEN and CDR2 SYDVKM. Trimming removed 6 bases at V and 3 bases at J, with 24 bases between. The DNA for the CDR3 is TGTGCCAGCAGCCGAAGCCCCGGTGGGGCAAAATACTACGAGCAGTACTTC. This sequence encodes CASSRSPGGAKYYEQYF. Drawing the rest from reference TRBV28 and TRBJ2-7, the complete variable domain is DVKVTQSSRYLVKRTGEKVFLECVQDMDHENMFWYRQDPGLGLRLIYFSYDVKMKEKGDIPEGYSVSREKKERFSLILESASTNQTSMYLCASSRSPGGAKYYEQYFGPGTRLTVT.

The rearrangement uses TRBV15 and TRBJ2-3; 9 bases match TRBD2. Germline V gene data show CDR1 as LNHNV and CDR2 as YYDKDF (reference sequence). The CDR3 covers 17 residues. Losses at the gene ends were 0 bases for V and 4 bases for J; bases not matched to a gene: 8. The CDR3 reads CATSRDDGGLASDTQYF. The CDR3 nucleotides are TGTGCCACCAGCAGAGACGACGGGGGACTAGCATCAGATACGCAGTATTTT. The full variable domain, in which reference TRBV15 and TRBJ2-3 provide the parts outside the CDR3, is DAMVIQNPRYQVTQFGKPVTLSCSQTLNHNVMYWYQQKSSQAPKLLFHYYDKDFNNEADTPDNFQSRRPNTSFCFLDIRSPGLGDTAMYLCATSRDDGGLASDTQYFGPGTRLTVL.

V and J are TRBV29-1 and TRBJ2-7; D might be TRBD2 (7 bases). V gave up 0 bases and J gave up 4 bases, with 19 bases separating them. The CDR3 has 16 amino acids. The germline V gene encodes CDR1 SQVTM and CDR2 ANQGSEA. The CDR3 reads CSVEDPQAGAVYEQYF. CDR3 coding DNA: TGCAGCGTTGAAGACCCCCAGGCGGGGGCTGTTTACGAGCAGTACTTC.

This clonotype was detected only a few times. This chain joins TRBV6-2 or TRBV6-3 and TRBJ2-7; 10 bases are a match to TRBD2. Germline lookup yields CDR1 MNHEY and CDR2 SVGEGT. Trimming at V came to 7 bases and at J to 3 bases, leaving 12 bases not matched to a gene. CDR3 length: 16 amino acids. As DNA, the CDR3 is TGTGCCAGCAATGGAGAGGAAACTAGCGGGATCTACGAGCAGTACTTC. Its protein product is CASNGEETSGIYEQYF.

The CDR3 here is CASSIGRESTDTQYF. In DNA form, the CDR3 reads TGTGCCAGTAGTATAGGGCGGGAAAGCACAGATACGCAGTATTTT. The chain joins TRBV19 to TRBJ2-3, with D possibly being TRBD2 (6 bases). Trimming removed 1 base from V and 0 bases from J, with 8 bases in between. Germline V lookup: CDR1 LNHDA, CDR2 SQIVND (reference sequence). This CDR3 comprises 15 residues.

The chain links TRBV6-2 or TRBV6-3 to TRBJ2-7; 8 bases are a match to TRBD1. CDR1 MNHEY and CDR2 SVGEGT come from the germline V gene. The CDR3 runs 15 residues. Trimming removed 2 bases from V and 1 base from J; junction bases left unmatched: 4. Here the CDR3 reads CASSYGTGGSYEQYF. CDR3 sequence (DNA): TGTGCCAGCAGTTACGGGACAGGTGGATCCTACGAGCAGTACTTC.

V is TRBV2 and J is TRBJ2-4, with D tentatively TRBD1 (7 bases). Per germline, CDR1 SNHLY and CDR2 FYNNEI. Trimming took 7 bases from V and 2 from J, leaving 12 bases between them. This CDR3 has 14 residues. In nucleotides, the CDR3 is TGTGCCAGCACTCAGGGGGGAACCAAAAACATTCAGTACTTC. Translation: CASTQGGTKNIQYF.

This chain uses TRBV19 with TRBJ1-2; tentative D call: TRBD1 (6 bases). This CDR3 region has 14 residues. Germline CDR1 and CDR2: LNHDA and SQIVND (reference sequence). Trimming took 7 bases from V and 6 from J, leaving 18 bases between them. CDR3 region: CASTHQGPRDGYTF. The CDR3 DNA sequence: TGTGCCAGTACTCACCAGGGGCCCCGGGATGGCTACACCTTC.

The CDR3 DNA reads as TGTGCCAGCAGTTATATAGGGAGGTCCGGGGCAGGTTCAGCTTTCTTT. It specifies CASSYIGRSGAGSAFF. The chain employs TRBV6-5 and TRBJ1-1; a weak D match, TRBD1 (5 bases). Trimming removed 3 bases at V and 10 bases at J, with 24 bases between. The CDR3 contains 16 residues. Germline CDR1 reads MNHEY; CDR2 reads SVGAGI.